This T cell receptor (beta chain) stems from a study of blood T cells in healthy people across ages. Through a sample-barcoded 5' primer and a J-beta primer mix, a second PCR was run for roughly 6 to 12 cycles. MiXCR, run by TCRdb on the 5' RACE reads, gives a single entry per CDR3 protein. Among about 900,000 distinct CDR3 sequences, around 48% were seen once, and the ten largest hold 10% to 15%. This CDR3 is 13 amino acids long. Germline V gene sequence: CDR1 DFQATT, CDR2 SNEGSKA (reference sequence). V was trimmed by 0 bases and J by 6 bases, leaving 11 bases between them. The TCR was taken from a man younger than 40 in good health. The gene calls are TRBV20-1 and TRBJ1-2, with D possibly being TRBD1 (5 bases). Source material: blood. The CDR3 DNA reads TGCAGTGCTAGAGATACCGGGGGAGATGGCTACACCTTC. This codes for CSARDTGGDGYTF.